This T cell receptor beta chain was identified in a study of CD8 T cells in Susac syndrome. cDNA came from around 0.54 to 1 ug RNA primed by random hexamers. It was immunoSEQ multiplex PCR that amplified TCR beta CDR3 across 54 Vbeta and 13 Jbeta. Each CDR3 protein is one row after TCRdb ran MiXCR on the immunoSEQ multiplex PCR reads. This sample has some 150,000 distinct CDR3 sequences, with approximately 94% found just once. V was trimmed by 7 bases and J by 8 bases, leaving 15 bases between them. In germline, CDR1 is SQVTM, CDR2 ANQGSEA. The CDR3 length is 12 residues. TEMRA cells underwent FACS enrichment and CD8+ and CD4+ T cells underwent negative isolation.

Source material: CD4+ T cells from PBMCs. This sequence originates from a human donor with Susac syndrome. The rearrangement links TRBV29-1 to TRBJ1-3; D not certain. CDR3 sequence (DNA): TGCAGCGCCGGACTCGCTACTGACACCATATATTTT. This sequence encodes CSAGLATDTIYF.